This T cell receptor (beta chain) comes out of a study of tumor and adjacent non-tumor tissue in lung cancer listed by TCRdb under 2018. Regarding the research as a whole: By cancer type, the cohort comprised around 11 adenocarcinoma patients, a couple of squamous cell carcinoma patients and 1 small cell lung cancer patient. The roughly 15 patients were aged roughly 31 to 80 years, included 10 men and 5 women, and had TNM stage I to III disease. Using bulk TCRbeta repertoires from some 14 lung cancer patients, the study set lung tumor tissue side by side with matched distant non-tumor lung tissue. Sequencing generated a total of roughly 130 million productive TCRbeta reads, averaging roughly 4.3 million reads per sample. Around 30 paired specimens, one tumor and one normal lung sample per patient, were profiled by TCRbeta CDR3 sequencing. General findings and caveats noted by the study authors: TCR diversity was significantly higher in younger patients, and greater tumor TCR diversity was associated with shorter overall survival and shorter disease-free survival. A significantly larger cumulative share of the repertoire was made up by the top 100 clones in normal lung than in tumor tissue. Peripheral blood was not sequenced, so blood TCRbeta repertoires in these lung cancer patients were not examined. Neither the sequencing platform nor unique molecular identifiers are named or mentioned anywhere in the methods. Tumor tissue showed significantly higher TCR diversity (inverse Simpson) than normal lung tissue, at roughly 390 vs 170 (P = 0.0075, Mann-Whitney U test). Only approximately 16 patients were included in the cohort, and the need for larger samples and more detailed clinical data was noted by the authors.

Via the germline V gene, CDR1 is ENHRY and CDR2 SYGVKD. The CDR3 length is 15 residues, termini included. CDR3 DNA only is kept here, 45 bases in frame from base 1. Libraries came from multiplex PCR. The listed sequencing device is Illumina HiSeq 2500. TCRbeta libraries were built by three rounds of nested PCR using primers (Table S4), following protocols modified from ARM-PCR. Before sequencing, PCR products in the 200-500 bp range were cut out of the gel and cleaned up using the QIAquick gel extraction kit. Under the source paper's analysis protocol: Trimmomatic was used to clean the reads, FLASH merged the cleaned reads into complete CDR3 sequences, and MiTCR assigned the sequences to V(D)J germline segments. VDJtools was used to compute clonal diversity as the inverse Simpson's index. A read counted as productive if the sequence was in-frame and lacked a premature stop codon. TCRdb cleaned the public reads at Q25 with fastp, built clones with MiXCR and kept in-frame beta chains. A single entry per CDR3 protein holds the most common genes and DNA from its merged rows. TCRdb, not the original authors, processed these V and J calls. A total of roughly 75,000 distinct CDR3 sequences appear in this sample, around 70% of them only once. The ten most abundant clones make up roughly 26% of the sample.

RNA was isolated from bulk unsorted tissue, and RNA quality was assessed with a NanoDrop ND-1000 and an Agilent 2100. The normal lung samples consisted of distant non-tumor tissue collected more than 3 cm from the tumor edge. The donors were newly diagnosed lung cancer patients admitted for thoracic surgery in China from August to November 2014 who had not received prior chemotherapy. Patients who had received previous radiotherapy or chemotherapy, or who had another concurrent cancer, were excluded from the study. Pieces of surgical tissue measuring roughly 1-2.1 cm3 were kept in RNAlater solution and held at -80 degrees C until needed. With regard to this clonotype: What antigen it recognizes has not been identified. The conserved closing phenylalanine or tryptophan is absent in this CDR3, likely reflecting a read error.

This sequence was found in a woman aged 45 to 65 with non-small cell lung cancer. The chain uses TRBV10-3 and TRBJ2-1, with TRBD1 matching 8 junction bases. Sequencing was performed on distant non-tumor lung tissue. The CDR3 protein sequence reads: CTISEWTGHDNEQFS. The DNA sequence is given as TGTACCATCAGTGAGTGGACAGGGCATGACAATGAGCAGTTCTCC.